This TCR beta chain was sequenced in a study of T-cell reconstitution after alpha-beta-depleted transplantation in children. This clonotype has a count of ten or more. The trim removed 3 bases at V and 3 bases at J, leaving 2 bases unmatched. The CDR3 loop spans 13 amino acids. The library targeted TCRbeta and was prepared with unique molecular identifiers. TCRdb reanalysed the PCR reads using MiXCR and keeps one entry per CDR3 protein. The data hold 600,000 to 700,000 distinct CDR3 sequences, with about an eighth observed a single time. This specimen consisted of PBMCs, obtained before TCRalphabeta/CD19-depleted stem cell transplant. The chain uses TRBV12-3 or TRBV12-4 and TRBJ2-7; 7 bases line up with TRBD2. This TCR came from a girl aged 2-9 years with congenital amegakaryocytic thrombocytopenia, due to receive a stem cell transplant. The CDR3 protein is CASSFWEGYEQYF. The DNA of the CDR3 is TGTGCCAGCAGTTTTTGGGAGGGCTACGAGCAGTACTTC.